Listed here are 26 T cell receptor beta chains from one sample, sequenced in a study of metastatic and nonmetastatic thyroid tumors. TCRdb re-called clones via MiXCR from the PCR reads. The sample has over 20,000 clones, under 30% seen once. Each patient came to thyroid surgery without any prior treatment (of any kind). The sequenced material came from tumor tissue. These TCRs come from a male donor with papillary thyroid cancer or a benign thyroid nodule (not recorded which). Some clones in this sample may be carry-over from other donors' samples.

This clone was seen many times. The V gene is TRBV7-9, the J gene TRBJ2-5; TRBD2 is a possible D gene (6 bases). The CDR3 is made up of 14 amino acids. Germline lookup yields CDR1 SEHNR and CDR2 FQNEAQ (reference sequence). V dropped 0 bases and J dropped 5 bases, with 10 bases sitting between them. CDR3 residues: CASSLAGGGETQYF. The CDR3 nucleotides are TGTGCCAGCAGCTTAGCGGGAGGTGGGGAGACCCAGTACTTC.

Remarks on this clone: This sequence may be a read error, since a much larger clone differs from it by one base. CDR3 in amino acids: CASSLGESPEQYF. The CDR3 DNA sequence: TGTGCCAGCAGCTTAGGGGAGTCTCCCGAGCAGTACTTC. V is TRBV7-9 and J is TRBJ2-7, with D perhaps matching TRBD2 (5 bases). The germline V gene has CDR1 SEHNR and CDR2 FQNEAQ (reference sequence). The CDR3 has 13 residues. V lost 1 base and J 6 bases, leaving 10 bases between the germline ends.

In its sample, this clone is large (0.1 to 1%). This specimen includes other DNA sequences encoding the same CDR3. This rearrangement joins TRBV28 to TRBJ2-7, with D unclear. V shed 3 bases and J shed 7 bases, with 7 bases lying between them. Germline CDR1 reads MDHEN; CDR2 reads SYDVKM. The CDR3 spans 11 residues. CDR3 sequence: CASSFRREQYF. The DNA for the CDR3 is TGTGCCAGCAGTTTTCGTAGAGAGCAGTACTTC.

This clone was picked up a small number of times. The V gene is TRBV6-8, the J gene TRBJ2-7, with 7 bases lining up with TRBD2. J lost 3 bases, V lost 7 bases, and 9 bases had no gene match. Germline loops: CDR1 MNHGY, CDR2 SAAAGT. The CDR3 has 14 amino acids. The CDR3, as DNA: TGTGCCAGCATCCTGGGGGGGAGAGACTACGAGCAGTACTTC. Translated: CASILGGRDYEQYF.

Judged by abundance, this clone is medium-sized. This chain links TRBV6-1 with TRBJ1-1; TRBD1 agrees at 7 bases. CDR1 and CDR2 (germline): MNHNS, SASEGT. J lost 0 bases, V lost 5 bases, and 9 bases had no gene match. This CDR3 has 16 amino acids. The CDR3 DNA follows: TGTGCCAGCAGTCCCGGGACAGCCCGCATGAACACTGAAGCTTTCTTT. Protein: CASSPGTARMNTEAFF.

Many counts were recorded for this clone. The CDR3 nucleotides are TGTGCCAGCAGCGCTAGCGGGAGCGACAGGCTTTCACAAAATGAGCAGTTCTTC. This gives the protein CASSASGSDRLSQNEQFF. The rearrangement links TRBV9 to TRBJ2-1; TRBD2 aligns across 10 bases. CDR1 SGDLS and CDR2 YYNGEE come from the germline V gene. The CDR3 sequence is 18 residues long. With V trimmed by 3 bases and J by 7 bases, 16 bases remained unmatched.

This clone was detected only a few times. Mismatch with germline at one junction end may stem from a read error. The J gene is TRBJ2-5, the V gene TRBV27, with TRBD2 matching 14 bases. This CDR3 comprises 18 residues. Germline lookup yields CDR1 MNHEY and CDR2 SMNVEV (reference sequence). The CDR3 loop reads CASSPGVDTGLAGETKYF. The CDR3 bases are TGTGCCAGCAGTCCCGGCGTGGACACGGGACTAGCGGGAGAGACCAAGTACTTC.

This clone was recorded at least ten times. The germline gene is not matched at one end of the junction; a read error may be the cause. V is TRBV2 and J is TRBJ2-1, with 7 bases fitting TRBD2. CDR1 is SNHLY, CDR2 FYNNEI, per germline. The CDR3 runs 13 residues. DNA of the CDR3: TGTGCCAGCAGTGAAACCCCGGGGGGTGAGCAGTCCTTC. It is translated as CASSETPGGEQSF.

This clone was counted only a few times. Given a much more abundant clone one base away, this may be a read error. The sample contains more than one DNA sequence encoding this CDR3. The V and J genes are TRBV10-3 and TRBJ2-3; TRBD2 agrees at 9 bases. Germline CDR1 is ENHRY and CDR2 is SYGVKD. With 3 bases clipped from V and 6 bases from J, the junction kept 10 bases outside the gene matches. The CDR3 contains 16 residues. CDR3: CAISEWVAGATDTQYF. CDR3 coding DNA: TGTGCCATCAGTGAATGGGTAGCGGGAGCCACCGATACGCAGTATTTT.

This clone was observed a few times. This chain uses TRBV6-1 with TRBJ1-6; D may be TRBD1 (6 bases). The CDR3 contains 15 residues. The V and J ends lost 6 bases and 0 bases respectively, with 9 bases between them. CDR1 is MNHNS and CDR2 is SASEGT in the germline V gene. The CDR3 nucleotides are TGTGCCAGCAGGCTGGACAGCTCCTATAATTCACCCCTCCACTTT. Its protein is CASRLDSSYNSPLHF.

This clone was observed many times. The chain links TRBV24-1 to TRBJ2-2, with 9 nucleotides matching TRBD2. This CDR3 spans 16 amino acids. CDR1 and CDR2 from the germline V gene are KGHDR and SFDVKD. V shed 4 bases and J 3 bases; nucleotides not matched to a gene: 5. The CDR3 is CATSDLASGDTGELFF. The DNA of the CDR3 is TGTGCCACCAGTGACCTCGCTAGCGGGGACACCGGGGAGCTGTTTTTT.

This clone was recorded only once. J is TRBJ1-1 and V is TRBV28; D gene uncertain. The ends were cut back, 6 bases at V and 0 bases at J, with 17 bases in the middle. The germline V gene has CDR1 MDHEN and CDR2 SYDVKM. This CDR3 comprises 16 residues. CDR3 protein: CASSIPDEIMNTEAFF. The CDR3 bases are TGTGCCAGCAGCATACCCGATGAGATCATGAACACTGAAGCTTTCTTT.

This sequence joins TRBV20-1 and TRBJ1-1, with D possibly TRBD1 on 5 matching bases. Germline CDR1 is DFQATT and CDR2 is SNEGSKA (reference sequence). Trimming took 3 bases from V and 0 from J, leaving 14 bases between them. The CDR3 is made up of 15 amino acids. The chain's CDR3 is CSARGAGQLNTEAFF. CDR3 bases: TGCAGTGCTAGGGGTGCAGGGCAGCTGAACACTGAAGCTTTCTTT.

This clone was seen repeatedly, ten times or more. The chain recombines TRBV11-2 with TRBJ1-3, with D possibly TRBD1 on 6 matching bases. The CDR3 is 17 amino acids. Germline CDR1 and CDR2: SGHAT and FQNNGV. V was cut by 0 bases and J by 1 base, with 13 bases left in between. This CDR3 is CASSLDHGGLSGNTIYF. In nucleotides, the CDR3 is TGTGCCAGCAGCTTAGATCATGGGGGGCTTTCTGGAAACACCATATATTTT.

This clone was detected ten times or more. The same CDR3 is also encoded by other DNA sequences in this sample. The chain employs TRBV5-1 and TRBJ2-5; the match to TRBD2 covers 8 bases. CDR1 and CDR2 (germline): SGHRS, YFSETQ. Trimming removed 0 bases from V and 5 bases from J; junction bases left unmatched: 6. The CDR3 length is 15 residues. In DNA, the CDR3 is TGCGCCAGCAGCTTGGCCACTAGCGGTAGGGAGACCCAGTACTTC. It codes for CASSLATSGRETQYF.

As concerns this clone: The germline gene is not matched at one end of the junction; a read error may be the cause. V gene TRBV5-5 combines with J gene TRBJ2-7; TRBD2 is a possible D gene (5 bases). This CDR3 spans 15 amino acids. Germline CDR1 is SGHKS and CDR2 is YYEKEE (reference sequence). CDR3 DNA: TGTTCCAGCAGCTGCGGGCTTTCGAGCTCCTACGAGCAGTACTTC. Its protein product is CSSSCGLSSSYEQYF.

The chain couples TRBV20-1 to TRBJ1-1; D gene ambiguous. The V and J ends lost 3 bases and 9 bases respectively, with 17 bases between them. Germline V gene sequence: CDR1 DFQATT, CDR2 SNEGSKA (reference sequence). The CDR3 contains 13 residues. The CDR3 coding sequence is TGCAGTGCTAGTGACACGGACGTAACTCAAGCTTTCTTT. Protein product: CSASDTDVTQAFF.

Of note for this clone: A single base separates this from a much larger clone, so it may be a read error. The chain couples TRBV7-9 to TRBJ1-2, with 7 bases aligning to TRBD1. Germline CDR1 reads SEHNR; CDR2 reads FQNEAQ (reference sequence). The CDR3 spans 13 residues. Here the CDR3 reads CASSPQGDYCYTF. Here the CDR3 DNA reads TGTGCCAGCAGCCCGCAGGGGGACTATTGCTACACCTTC.

This clone was seen a few times. The chain has TRBV6-1 and TRBJ1-1; weak D call: TRBD1 (5 bases). Trimming took off 8 bases at V and 1 base at J, with 17 bases between the two ends. Germline-derived CDR1 and CDR2 are MNHNS and SASEGT. The CDR3 runs to 15 residues. The CDR3 loop is CASPVGPGSNTEAFF. Here the CDR3 DNA reads TGTGCCAGCCCGGTGGGCCCAGGGTCGAACACTGAAGCTTTCTTT.

This clone has at least ten counts. The gene calls are TRBV3-1 and TRBJ2-3; 12 nucleotides align to TRBD2. The V segment lost 4 bases and the J segment 4 bases; nucleotides outside the gene matches: 6. The CDR3 runs to 16 residues. Germline V lookup: CDR1 LGHDT, CDR2 YNNKEL (reference sequence). CDR3: CASSRRLAGEADTQYF. DNA for the CDR3: TGTGCCAGCAGCCGCCGACTAGCGGGAGAAGCAGATACGCAGTATTTT.

This clone was seen many times. The V and J genes are TRBV28 and TRBJ1-1; 9 bases fit TRBD1. Germline assignment: CDR1 MDHEN and CDR2 SYDVKM. The CDR3 contains 15 residues. Trimming cost V 4 bases and J 6 bases; bases outside gene matches: 9. In DNA, the CDR3 is TGTGCCAGCAGTTCACAGACAGGGGGGGTTTCTGAAGCTTTCTTT. Its translation: CASSSQTGGVSEAFF.

By share, this clone counts as medium-sized (0.01 to 0.1%). The chain recombines TRBV6-1 with TRBJ2-3; tentative D call: TRBD2 (6 bases). From germline, CDR1 is MNHNS and CDR2 SASEGT. This CDR3 contains 13 residues. Trimming left V 4 bases short and J 6 bases short, with 11 bases between. The CDR3 coding sequence is TGTGCCAGCAGTGTGAGACTAGGGGATACGCAGTATTTT. It yields the protein CASSVRLGDTQYF.

This chain links TRBV6-6 with TRBJ1-1, with D uncertain. CDR1 and CDR2 from the germline V gene are MNHNY and SVGAGI (reference sequence). The CDR3 length is 16 residues. Trimming took off 2 bases at V and 0 bases at J, with 13 bases between the two ends. In DNA, the CDR3 is TGTGCCAGCAGTTACAACCAGGCAGTCATGAACACTGAAGCTTTCTTT. Protein sequence: CASSYNQAVMNTEAFF.

This clone showed up many times. V is TRBV20-1 and J is TRBJ1-1; tentative D call: TRBD1 (6 bases). V lost 0 bases and J lost 11, with 31 bases in between. Germline-derived CDR1 and CDR2 are DFQATT and SNEGSKA (reference sequence). This CDR3 is built from 18 residues. The CDR3 DNA sequence: TGCAGTGCTAGAGATCGTCGAAGGGACACGCGATACCGGGTGTTGGCTTTCTTT. The encoded protein is CSARDRRRDTRYRVLAFF.

As to this clone: Since a much larger clone is just one base distant, this may be a read error. Additional DNA sequences in this sample encode the identical CDR3. The chain is built from TRBV12-3 or TRBV12-4 and TRBJ1-2, with D possibly TRBD1 on 5 matching bases. The CDR3 is 13 amino acids. V was pared by 6 bases and J by 2 bases, with 10 bases between. CDR3 sequence: CASRGGRNYGYTF. As DNA, the CDR3 is TGTGCCAGCAGGGGGGGTCGGAACTATGGCTACACCTTC.

This clone was counted at least ten times. The chain carries TRBV10-2 and TRBJ2-2; D not resolved. V lost 4 bases to trimming and J lost 2 bases, with 11 bases between them. In germline, CDR1 is WSHSY, CDR2 SAAADI. The CDR3 spans 15 residues. The DNA for the CDR3 is TGCGCCAGCAGTGGCGGCCCTTCCAACACCGGGGAGCTGTTTTTT. Its protein is CASSGGPSNTGELFF.